Listed below are T cell receptor beta chains from one sample, sequenced in a study of T-cell memory formation after mild COVID-19. TCRdb independently ran MiXCR on the 5' RACE reads; one entry per CDR3 protein. The sample holds about 110,000 distinct CDR3 sequences; 15% to 20% are singletons and the top ten take 28%. Sequenced input: PBMCs or a T cell subset sorted from them (not recorded which). The receptors shown here come from an adult woman who had mild COVID-19 (a few samples of this study predate the infection). Cell type and time point are not known. The CDR3 runs from the conserved cysteine through the conserved F or W. Each record gives: CDR3 protein, CDR3 DNA, D gene, clone size, J gene, V gene. The D gene is left open where the match is weak. Rows give clone size only sometimes, using once, few, many, or a class for an expanded clone.

cdr3_aa: CASSLGQTSYNSPLHF
cdr3_nt: TGTGCCAGCAGCTTAGGGCAAACCTCCTATAATTCACCCCTCCACTTT
d_call: NA
clone_size: NA
j_call: TRBJ1-6
v_call: TRBV7-2

cdr3_aa: CAWSVTSTYNEQFF
cdr3_nt: TGTGCCTGGAGTGTTACTAGCACCTACAATGAGCAGTTCTTC
d_call: NA
clone_size: NA
j_call: TRBJ2-1
v_call: TRBV30

cdr3_aa: CASSPMGQGGYEQYF
cdr3_nt: TGTGCCAGCAGCCCCATGGGACAGGGTGGGTACGAGCAGTACTTC
d_call: TRBD1
clone_size: few
j_call: TRBJ2-7
v_call: TRBV5-5

cdr3_aa: CASSPGLNSYEQYF
cdr3_nt: TGTGCCAGCAGCCCCGGCCTTAATTCCTACGAGCAGTACTTC
d_call: NA
clone_size: many
j_call: TRBJ2-7
v_call: TRBV9

cdr3_aa: CASSSTFRGTDTQYF
cdr3_nt: TGTGCCAGCAGCTCGACATTCCGGGGGACAGATACGCAGTATTTT
d_call: NA
clone_size: few
j_call: TRBJ2-3
v_call: TRBV7-8

cdr3_aa: CASSVGTSGGETQYF
cdr3_nt: TGTGCCAGCAGCGTCGGGACTAGCGGGGGAGAGACCCAGTACTTC
d_call: TRBD2
clone_size: few
j_call: TRBJ2-5
v_call: TRBV7-9

cdr3_aa: CASFSGTGIGEQYF
cdr3_nt: TGTGCCAGCTTCTCGGGGACAGGGATCGGCGAGCAGTACTTC
d_call: NA
clone_size: few
j_call: TRBJ2-7
v_call: TRBV21-1

cdr3_aa: CASSPERGNQAYGYTF
cdr3_nt: TGCGCCAGCAGCCCAGAGAGGGGGAACCAAGCGTATGGCTACACCTTC
d_call: NA
clone_size: many
j_call: TRBJ1-2
v_call: TRBV4-1

cdr3_aa: CASSFIAGALSYEQYF
cdr3_nt: TGTGCCAGCAGTTTCATAGCGGGAGCCCTCTCCTACGAGCAGTACTTC
d_call: TRBD2
clone_size: few
j_call: TRBJ2-7
v_call: TRBV27

cdr3_aa: CASSQADGTGSEAFF
cdr3_nt: TGCGCCAGCAGCCAAGCTGACGGGACCGGGTCTGAAGCTTTCTTT
d_call: NA
clone_size: NA
j_call: TRBJ1-1
v_call: TRBV4-1

cdr3_aa: CASSPLGRGGNGYTF
cdr3_nt: TGTGCCAGCAGTCCCCTCGGGAGGGGAGGAAATGGCTACACCTTC
d_call: NA
clone_size: NA
j_call: TRBJ1-2
v_call: TRBV6-6

cdr3_aa: CASSLAPDRLANTGELFF
cdr3_nt: TGTGCCAGCAGCTTAGCCCCAGACAGGCTCGCGAACACCGGGGAGCTGTTTTTT
d_call: NA
clone_size: NA
j_call: TRBJ2-2
v_call: TRBV11-1

cdr3_aa: CATSRDRGNEQYF
cdr3_nt: TGTGCCACCAGCAGAGATCGCGGGAACGAGCAGTACTTC
d_call: NA
clone_size: many
j_call: TRBJ2-7
v_call: TRBV15

cdr3_aa: CASSLFGGPGELFF
cdr3_nt: TGTGCCAGCAGCTTATTCGGGGGGCCCGGGGAGCTGTTTTTT
d_call: NA
clone_size: few
j_call: TRBJ2-2
v_call: TRBV7-6

cdr3_aa: CSVPALDRENEKLFF
cdr3_nt: TGCAGCGTCCCGGCGCTGGACAGGGAAAATGAAAAACTGTTTTTT
d_call: TRBD1
clone_size: few
j_call: TRBJ1-4
v_call: TRBV29-1

cdr3_aa: CASSLGPGLGLTEAFF
cdr3_nt: TGTGCCAGCAGTTTGGGTCCCGGCCTCGGTCTCACTGAAGCTTTCTTT
d_call: NA
clone_size: few
j_call: TRBJ1-1
v_call: TRBV12-3/TRBV12-4

cdr3_aa: CASTSSVLSGKMVYEQYF
cdr3_nt: TGTGCCAGCACCAGCTCCGTCTTAAGCGGGAAAATGGTGTACGAGCAGTACTTC
d_call: TRBD2
clone_size: NA
j_call: TRBJ2-7
v_call: TRBV28

cdr3_aa: CSAREAVRTDTQYF
cdr3_nt: TGCAGTGCTAGGGAAGCGGTCCGCACAGATACGCAGTATTTT
d_call: NA
clone_size: many
j_call: TRBJ2-3
v_call: TRBV20-1

cdr3_aa: CSARAAGGPEQFF
cdr3_nt: TGCAGTGCTAGAGCTGCGGGAGGTCCTGAGCAGTTCTTC
d_call: TRBD2
clone_size: NA
j_call: TRBJ2-1
v_call: TRBV20-1

cdr3_aa: CASSFPGLGSEQYF
cdr3_nt: TGTGCCAGCAGCTTCCCCGGGCTGGGATCCGAGCAGTACTTC
d_call: NA
clone_size: NA
j_call: TRBJ2-7
v_call: TRBV7-6

cdr3_aa: CASSHTGLSTGELFF
cdr3_nt: TGCGCCAGCAGCCATACGGGACTAAGCACCGGGGAGCTGTTTTTT
d_call: TRBD2
clone_size: NA
j_call: TRBJ2-2
v_call: TRBV4-3

cdr3_aa: CASSQEGTGNTIYF
cdr3_nt: TGCGCCAGCAGCCAAGAAGGGACAGGGAACACCATATATTTT
d_call: TRBD1
clone_size: NA
j_call: TRBJ1-3
v_call: TRBV4-1

cdr3_aa: CASSLEGLSSYNEQFF
cdr3_nt: TGTGCCAGCAGCCTAGAGGGACTAAGCTCCTACAATGAGCAGTTCTTC
d_call: TRBD2
clone_size: few
j_call: TRBJ2-1
v_call: TRBV7-6

cdr3_aa: CASSLAGPAYEQYF
cdr3_nt: TGTGCCAGCAGCCTAGCGGGCCCAGCCTACGAGCAGTACTTC
d_call: TRBD2
clone_size: NA
j_call: TRBJ2-7
v_call: TRBV6-5

cdr3_aa: CASSRSGQTYEQYF
cdr3_nt: TGTGCCAGCAGTCGCTCGGGACAGACCTACGAGCAGTACTTC
d_call: TRBD1
clone_size: NA
j_call: TRBJ2-7
v_call: TRBV6-2/TRBV6-3

cdr3_aa: CASSLKGRVDYLDTGELFF
cdr3_nt: TGCGCCAGCAGCTTGAAGGGGCGCGTTGATTATTTGGACACCGGGGAGCTGTTTTTT
d_call: NA
clone_size: few
j_call: TRBJ2-2
v_call: TRBV5-1

cdr3_aa: CASSLFGTTYNEQFF
cdr3_nt: TGTGCCAGCAGTTTATTTGGGACAACTTACAATGAGCAGTTCTTC
d_call: NA
clone_size: NA
j_call: TRBJ2-1
v_call: TRBV27